The source of this TCR beta chain is a study of blood T cells in healthy people across ages. Study details: Per two T cells, about one barcoded beta molecule was captured through template switching.

Trimming took off 6 bases at V and 10 bases at J, with 10 bases between the two ends. The CDR3 totals 11 residues. Looked up from germline, CDR1 is SGHTA and CDR2 is FQGNSA. Donors gave about 9.3 milliliters of peripheral blood apiece. Each sample had at least 6 million PBMCs isolated. A J-beta primer mix and a sample-barcoded 5' primer were used in a second PCR of about 6 to 12 cycles. Each of the samples gave a minimum of 2.5 million paired-end reads that contained CDR3. TCRdb reprocessed the 5' RACE reads via MiXCR and lists one record per CDR3 protein. The sample contains 1.5 million to 2 million distinct CDR3 sequences, 35% to 50% of which appear only once.

The source material was blood. The source of this sequence is a human donor in good health. The V call is TRBV7-2, the J call TRBJ2-1; D is uncertain. CDR3 nucleotides: TGTGCCAGCAGGTGGGTTGGAGAGCAGTTCTTC. It is translated as CASRWVGEQFF.